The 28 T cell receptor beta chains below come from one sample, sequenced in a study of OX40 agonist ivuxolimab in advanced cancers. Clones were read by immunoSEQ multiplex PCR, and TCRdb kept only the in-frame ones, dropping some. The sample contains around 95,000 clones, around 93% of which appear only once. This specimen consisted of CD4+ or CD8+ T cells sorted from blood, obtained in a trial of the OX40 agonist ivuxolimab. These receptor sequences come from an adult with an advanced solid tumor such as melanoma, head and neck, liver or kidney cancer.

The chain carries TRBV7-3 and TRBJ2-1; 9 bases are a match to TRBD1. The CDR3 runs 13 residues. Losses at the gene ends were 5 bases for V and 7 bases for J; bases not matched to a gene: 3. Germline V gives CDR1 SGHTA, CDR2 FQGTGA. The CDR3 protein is CASSIGTGNEQFF. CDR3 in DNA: TGTGCCAGCAGCATCGGGACAGGGAATGAGCAGTTCTTC.

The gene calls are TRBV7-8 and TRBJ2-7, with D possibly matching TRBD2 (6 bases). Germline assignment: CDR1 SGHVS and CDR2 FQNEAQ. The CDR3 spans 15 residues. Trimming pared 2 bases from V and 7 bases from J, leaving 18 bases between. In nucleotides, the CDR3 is TGTGCCAGCAGCTTAACGCATAGCGGAGGAAAGGAGCAGTACTTC. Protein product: CASSLTHSGGKEQYF. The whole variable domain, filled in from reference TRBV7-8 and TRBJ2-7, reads GAGVSQSPRYKVAKRGQDVALRCDPISGHVSLFWYQQALGQGPEFLTYFQNEAQLDKSGLPSDRFFAERPEGSVSTLKIQRTQQEDSAVYLCASSLTHSGGKEQYFGPGTRLTVT.

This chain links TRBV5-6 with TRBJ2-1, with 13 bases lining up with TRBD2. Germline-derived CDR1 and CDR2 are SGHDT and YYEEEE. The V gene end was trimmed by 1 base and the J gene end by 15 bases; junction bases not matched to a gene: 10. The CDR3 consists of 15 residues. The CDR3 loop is CASSLRRLAGGRAFF. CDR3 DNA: TGTGCCAGCAGCTTGCGAAGACTAGCGGGAGGTAGGGCGTTCTTC.

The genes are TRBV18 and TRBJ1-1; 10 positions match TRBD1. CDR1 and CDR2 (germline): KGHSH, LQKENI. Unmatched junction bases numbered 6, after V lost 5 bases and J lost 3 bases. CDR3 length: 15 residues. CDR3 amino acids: CASSSRTGGDTEAFF. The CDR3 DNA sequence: TGTGCCAGCTCAAGCAGGACAGGGGGGGACACTGAAGCTTTCTTT.

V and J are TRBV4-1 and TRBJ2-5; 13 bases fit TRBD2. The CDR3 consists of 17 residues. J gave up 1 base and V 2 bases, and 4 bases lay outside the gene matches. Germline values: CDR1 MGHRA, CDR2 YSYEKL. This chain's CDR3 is CASSQRTSGRAQETQYF. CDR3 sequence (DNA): TGCGCCAGCAGCCAACGAACTAGCGGGAGGGCCCAAGAGACCCAGTACTTC.

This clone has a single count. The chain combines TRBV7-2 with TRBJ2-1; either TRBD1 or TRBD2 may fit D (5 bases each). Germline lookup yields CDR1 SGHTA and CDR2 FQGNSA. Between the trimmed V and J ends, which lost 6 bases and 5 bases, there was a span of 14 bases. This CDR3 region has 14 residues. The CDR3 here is CASRSDWGNNEQFF. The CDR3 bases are TGTGCCAGCAGATCAGACTGGGGGAACAATGAGCAGTTCTTC. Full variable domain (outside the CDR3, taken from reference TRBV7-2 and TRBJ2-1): GAGVSQSPSNKVTEKGKDVELRCDPISGHTALYWYRQSLGQGLEFLIYFQGNSAPDKSGLPSDRFSAERTGGSVSTLTIQRTQQEDSAVYLCASRSDWGNNEQFFGPGTRLTVL.

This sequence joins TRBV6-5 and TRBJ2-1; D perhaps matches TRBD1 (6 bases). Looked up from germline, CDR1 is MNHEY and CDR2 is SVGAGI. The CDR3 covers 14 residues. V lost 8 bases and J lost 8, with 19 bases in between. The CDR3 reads CASSSKAGADEQFF. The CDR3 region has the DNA TGTGCCAGCTCCTCAAAGGCAGGGGCCGATGAGCAGTTCTTC.

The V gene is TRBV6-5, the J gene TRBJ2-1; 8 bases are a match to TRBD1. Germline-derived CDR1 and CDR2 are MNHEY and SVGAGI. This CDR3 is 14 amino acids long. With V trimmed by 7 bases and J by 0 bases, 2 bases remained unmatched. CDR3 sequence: CASNTGGSYNEQFF. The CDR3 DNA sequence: TGTGCCAGCAATACAGGGGGCTCCTACAATGAGCAGTTCTTC.

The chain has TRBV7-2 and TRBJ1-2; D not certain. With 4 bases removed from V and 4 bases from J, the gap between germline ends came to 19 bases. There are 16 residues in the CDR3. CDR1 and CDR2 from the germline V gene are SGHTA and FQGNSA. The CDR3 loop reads CASSSSRSAPTYGYTF. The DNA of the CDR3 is TGTGCCAGCAGCTCTAGCCGCAGTGCTCCAACCTATGGCTACACCTTC.

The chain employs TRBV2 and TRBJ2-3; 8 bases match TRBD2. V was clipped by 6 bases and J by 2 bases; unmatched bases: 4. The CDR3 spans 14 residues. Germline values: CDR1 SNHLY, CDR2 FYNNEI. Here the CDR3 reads CASRGREDTDTQYF. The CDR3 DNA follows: TGTGCCAGCAGGGGGCGGGAGGACACAGATACGCAGTATTTT.

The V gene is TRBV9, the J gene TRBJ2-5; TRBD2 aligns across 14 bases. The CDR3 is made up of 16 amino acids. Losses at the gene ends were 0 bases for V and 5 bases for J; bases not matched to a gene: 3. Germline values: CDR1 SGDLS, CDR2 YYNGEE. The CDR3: CASSVGGLAGAETQYF. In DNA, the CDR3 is TGTGCCAGCAGCGTAGGGGGACTAGCGGGAGCGGAGACCCAGTACTTC.

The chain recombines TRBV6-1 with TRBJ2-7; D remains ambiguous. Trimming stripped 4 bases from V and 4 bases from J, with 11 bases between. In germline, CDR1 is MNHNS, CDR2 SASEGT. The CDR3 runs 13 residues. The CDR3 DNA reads TGTGCCAGCAGTGGGTACAGCGAATACGAGCAGTACTTC. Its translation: CASSGYSEYEQYF.

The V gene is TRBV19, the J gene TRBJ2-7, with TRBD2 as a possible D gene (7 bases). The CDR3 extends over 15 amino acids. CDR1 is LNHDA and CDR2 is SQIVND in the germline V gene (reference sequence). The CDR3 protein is CASSLGGARRYEQYF. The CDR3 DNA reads TGTGCTTCTTCTTTGGGGGGGGCTCGCCGCTACGAGCAGTACTTC.

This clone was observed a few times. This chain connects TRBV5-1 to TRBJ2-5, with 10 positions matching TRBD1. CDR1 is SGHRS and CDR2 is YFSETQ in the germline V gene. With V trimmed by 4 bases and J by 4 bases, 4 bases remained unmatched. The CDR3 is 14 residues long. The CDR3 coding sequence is TGCGCCAGCAGCCAGGACAGGGGGGGAGAGACCCAGTACTTC. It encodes CASSQDRGGETQYF.

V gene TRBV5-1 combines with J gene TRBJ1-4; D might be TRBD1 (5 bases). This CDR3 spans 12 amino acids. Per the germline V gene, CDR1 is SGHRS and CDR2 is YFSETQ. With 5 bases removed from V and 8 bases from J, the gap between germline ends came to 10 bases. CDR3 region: CASRGLGEKLFF. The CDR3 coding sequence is TGCGCCAGCAGGGGACTCGGCGAAAAACTGTTTTTT. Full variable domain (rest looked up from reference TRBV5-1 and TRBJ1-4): KAGVTQTPRYLIKTRGQQVTLSCSPISGHRSVSWYQQTPGQGLQFLFEYFSETQRNKGNFPGRFSGRQFSNSRSEMNVSTLELGDSALYLCASRGLGEKLFFGSGTQLSVL.

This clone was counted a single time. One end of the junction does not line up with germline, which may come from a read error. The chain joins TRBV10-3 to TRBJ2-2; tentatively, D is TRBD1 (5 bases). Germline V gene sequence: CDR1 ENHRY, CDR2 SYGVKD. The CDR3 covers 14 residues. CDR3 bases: TGTGCCATCATGAAGGGGCCGAAGACCGGGGAGCTGTTTTTT. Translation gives CAIMKGPKTGELFF.

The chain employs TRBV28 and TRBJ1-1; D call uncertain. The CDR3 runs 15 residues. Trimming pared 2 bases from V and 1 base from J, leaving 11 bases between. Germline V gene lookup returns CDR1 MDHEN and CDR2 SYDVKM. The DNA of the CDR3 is TGTGCCAGCAGTTTAGAGGTCGGTAAGAACACTGAAGCTTTCTTT. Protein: CASSLEVGKNTEAFF.

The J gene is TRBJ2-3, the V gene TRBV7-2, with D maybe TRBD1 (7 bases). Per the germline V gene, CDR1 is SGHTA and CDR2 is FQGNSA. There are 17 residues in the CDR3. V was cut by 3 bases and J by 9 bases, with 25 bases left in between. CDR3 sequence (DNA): TGTGCCAGCAGCTTCCCCCCGGGGGACAGCCCCCCGGGGACGCAGTATTTT. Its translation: CASSFPPGDSPPGTQYF.

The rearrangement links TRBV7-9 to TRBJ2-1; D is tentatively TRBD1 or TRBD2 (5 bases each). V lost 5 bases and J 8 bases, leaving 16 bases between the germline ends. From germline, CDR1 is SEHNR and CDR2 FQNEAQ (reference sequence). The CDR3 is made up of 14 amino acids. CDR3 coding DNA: TGTGCCAGCAGCCAAGGGGACCCAGCGGATGAGCAGTTCTTC. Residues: CASSQGDPADEQFF.

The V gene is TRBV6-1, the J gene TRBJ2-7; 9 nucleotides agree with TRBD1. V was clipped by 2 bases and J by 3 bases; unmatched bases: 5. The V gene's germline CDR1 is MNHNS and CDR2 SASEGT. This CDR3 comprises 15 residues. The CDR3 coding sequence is TGTGCCAGCAGTGAAAGGGGACAGGGATTCTACGAGCAGTACTTC. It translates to CASSERGQGFYEQYF.

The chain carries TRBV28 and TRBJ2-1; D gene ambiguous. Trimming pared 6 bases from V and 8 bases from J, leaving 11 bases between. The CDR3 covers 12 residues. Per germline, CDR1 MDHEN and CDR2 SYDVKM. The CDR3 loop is CASSKHLYEQFF. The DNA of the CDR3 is TGTGCCAGCAGCAAACACCTTTATGAGCAGTTCTTC.

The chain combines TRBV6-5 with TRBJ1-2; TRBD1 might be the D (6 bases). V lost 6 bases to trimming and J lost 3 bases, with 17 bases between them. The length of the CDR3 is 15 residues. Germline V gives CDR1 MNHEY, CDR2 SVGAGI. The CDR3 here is CASRKIQGSYYGYTF. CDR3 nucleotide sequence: TGTGCCAGCAGAAAGATACAGGGTAGCTACTATGGCTACACCTTC.

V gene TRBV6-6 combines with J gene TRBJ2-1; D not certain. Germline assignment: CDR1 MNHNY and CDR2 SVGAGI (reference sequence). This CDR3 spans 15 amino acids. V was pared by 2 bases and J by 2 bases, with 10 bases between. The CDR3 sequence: CASSYESAAYNEQFF. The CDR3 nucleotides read TGTGCCAGCAGTTACGAGTCGGCCGCCTACAATGAGCAGTTCTTC.

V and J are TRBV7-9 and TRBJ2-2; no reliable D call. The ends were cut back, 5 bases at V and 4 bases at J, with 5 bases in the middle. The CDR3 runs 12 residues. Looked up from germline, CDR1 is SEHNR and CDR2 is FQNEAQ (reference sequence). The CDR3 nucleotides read TGTGCCAGCAGCGAAGTCACCGGGGAGCTGTTTTTT. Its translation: CASSEVTGELFF.

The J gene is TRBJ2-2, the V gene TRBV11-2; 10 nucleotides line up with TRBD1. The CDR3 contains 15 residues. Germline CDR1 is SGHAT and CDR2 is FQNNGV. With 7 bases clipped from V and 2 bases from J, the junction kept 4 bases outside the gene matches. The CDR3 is CASTDRGLNTGELFF. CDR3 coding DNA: TGTGCCAGCACCGACAGGGGGCTCAACACCGGGGAGCTGTTTTTT.

Here the CDR3 DNA reads TGCGCCAGCAGTCAAGGGGGAGGGGGCTACGAGCAGTACTTC. This codes for CASSQGGGGYEQYF. The rearrangement links TRBV23-1 to TRBJ2-7; D possibly corresponds to TRBD2 (7 bases). TRBV23-1 is an ORF; its function is uncertain. The CDR3 contains 14 residues. V lost 2 bases, J lost 3 bases, and 11 bases lay in between.

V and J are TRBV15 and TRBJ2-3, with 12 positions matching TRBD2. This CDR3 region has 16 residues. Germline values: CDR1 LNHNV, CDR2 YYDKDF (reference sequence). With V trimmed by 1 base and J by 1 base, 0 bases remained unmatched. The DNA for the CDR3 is TGTGCCACCAGCAGAGGACTAGCGGGAGGCACAGATACGCAGTATTTT. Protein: CATSRGLAGGTDTQYF.

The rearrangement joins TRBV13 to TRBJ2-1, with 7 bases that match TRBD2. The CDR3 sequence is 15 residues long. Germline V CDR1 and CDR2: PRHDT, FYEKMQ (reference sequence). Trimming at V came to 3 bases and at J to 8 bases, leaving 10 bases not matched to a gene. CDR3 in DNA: TGTGCCAGCAGCTTCGGACTAGGGGCCGACGATGAGCAGTTCTTC. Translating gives CASSFGLGADDEQFF.